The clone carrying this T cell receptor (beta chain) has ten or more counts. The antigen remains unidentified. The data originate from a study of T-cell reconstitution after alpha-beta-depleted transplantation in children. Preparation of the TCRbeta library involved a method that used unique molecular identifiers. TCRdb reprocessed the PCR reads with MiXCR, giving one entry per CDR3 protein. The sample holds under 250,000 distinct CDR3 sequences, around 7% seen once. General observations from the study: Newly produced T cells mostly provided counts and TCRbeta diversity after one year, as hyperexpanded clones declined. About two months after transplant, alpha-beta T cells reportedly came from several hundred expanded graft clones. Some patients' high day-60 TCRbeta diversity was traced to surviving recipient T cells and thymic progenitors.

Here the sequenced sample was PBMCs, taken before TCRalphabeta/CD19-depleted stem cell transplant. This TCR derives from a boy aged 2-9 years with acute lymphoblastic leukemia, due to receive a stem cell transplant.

CDR3 bases: TGCAGTACATCTACTGACAGGGAAAAGCAGTTCTTC. As protein: CSTSTDREKQFF. The J gene is TRBJ2-1, the V gene TRBV20-1; TRBD1 matches at 7 bases. Germline lookup yields CDR1 DFQATT and CDR2 SNEGSKA (reference sequence). This CDR3 comprises 12 residues. The V and J ends lost 8 bases and 11 bases, in that order; junction bases with no gene match: 12.